This T cell receptor beta chain was profiled in a study of blood T cell repertoires in COVID-19. Germline CDR1 MGHRA, CDR2 YSYEKL. Deletions cut 0 bases from V and 3 bases from J, with 12 bases between. There are 15 residues in the CDR3. Only in-frame clones appear in the TCRdb table, and some are missing; sequencing was by immunoSEQ multiplex PCR. Here the sample spans some 240,000 clones, around 82% being singletons. Material: peripheral blood. This chain joins TRBV4-1 and TRBJ2-7; D gene ambiguous. The origin of this receptor is a human donor in a cohort sampled during active COVID-19. In DNA, the CDR3 is TGCGCCAGCAGCCAAGATCGGTGGAGTGACTACGAGCAGTACTTC. It yields the protein CASSQDRWSDYEQYF.